The 20 T cell receptor beta chains presented below share a single source sample, sequenced in a study of cytomegalovirus exposure and HLA in healthy donors. Primers for the PCR totalled 60 Vbeta and 13 Jbeta. The table came from immunoSEQ multiplex PCR; TCRdb's copy has only in-frame clones and leaves some out. The sample has roughly 80,000 clones, and its top ten clones hold about 1.1%. Specimen: PBMCs. These receptors all stem from a woman in her 30s in good health and CMV-seronegative.

This chain connects TRBV2 to TRBJ2-7; D possibly corresponds to TRBD1 (6 bases). V dropped 5 bases and J dropped 2 bases, with 10 bases sitting between them. The length of the CDR3 is 13 residues. Germline CDR1 reads SNHLY; CDR2 reads FYNNEI. The CDR3 here is CASSPDRTYEQYF. In nucleotides, the CDR3 is TGTGCCAGCAGTCCGGACAGAACCTACGAGCAGTACTTC.

The chain links TRBV30 to TRBJ2-7, with a tentative D call TRBD1 (5 bases). In germline, CDR1 is GTSNPN, CDR2 SVGIG (reference sequence). V was trimmed by 1 base and J by 6 bases, leaving 16 bases between them. CDR3 length: 14 residues. CDR3 residues: CAWSGWGTASEQYF. The CDR3 DNA reads TGTGCCTGGAGTGGGTGGGGCACCGCAAGCGAGCAGTACTTC.

To note about this clone: Germline is not matched at one junction end, which may reflect a read error. The J gene is TRBJ1-5, the V gene TRBV6-1, with a weak D call TRBD1 (6 bases). The CDR3 runs to 13 residues. CDR1 MNHNS and CDR2 SASEGT come from the germline V gene. In DNA form, the CDR3 reads TGTGCCAGCAGACAGGGTGTGGATCAGCACCAGCATTTT. Its protein product is CASRQGVDQHQHF.

The chain couples TRBV19 to TRBJ1-1; possible D gene TRBD1, 5 bases. The germline CDR1 and CDR2 sequences are LNHDA and SQIVND (reference sequence). The CDR3 has 12 residues. Trimming took off 4 bases at V and 3 bases at J, with 6 bases between the two ends. In nucleotides, the CDR3 is TGTGCCAGTAGTAAACAGGACACTGAAGCTTTCTTT. It yields the protein CASSKQDTEAFF.

This rearrangement joins TRBV9 to TRBJ2-5; 8 positions agree with TRBD2. The CDR3 contains 17 residues. Germline V gene lookup returns CDR1 SGDLS and CDR2 YYNGEE. Germline trimming cut 0 bases from V and 0 bases from J; bases unmatched to any gene: 7. This CDR3 reads CASSVDPRGGNQETQYF. DNA of the CDR3: TGTGCCAGCAGCGTAGACCCACGGGGGGGTAACCAAGAGACCCAGTACTTC.

This chain connects TRBV7-2 to TRBJ2-3; 12 positions agree with TRBD2. Germline CDR1 is SGHTA and CDR2 is FQGNSA. The CDR3 spans 17 residues. Unmatched junction bases numbered 2, after V lost 1 base and J lost 0 bases. The CDR3 sequence: CASSLGGTSGSTDTQYF. The CDR3 bases are TGTGCCAGCAGCTTAGGGGGGACTAGCGGGAGCACAGATACGCAGTATTTT.

The V gene is TRBV19, the J gene TRBJ1-2; 9 positions match TRBD1. The germline CDR1 and CDR2 sequences are LNHDA and SQIVND (reference sequence). The ends lost 5 bases at V and 2 bases at J; junction bases unmatched: 6. The length of the CDR3 is 15 residues. CDR3 DNA sequence: TGTGCCAGTAGTTATACCGGGACAGGGAACTATGGCTACACCTTC. This encodes CASSYTGTGNYGYTF.

This chain uses TRBV5-1 with TRBJ2-7; D unresolved. Germline CDR1 SGHRS, CDR2 YFSETQ. Trimming removed 0 bases at V and 7 bases at J, with 11 bases between. The CDR3 totals 13 residues. CDR3 in DNA: TGCGCCAGCAGCTTGGACGTCTTCCGGGAGCAGTACTTC. Its protein is CASSLDVFREQYF.

The J gene is TRBJ1-1, the V gene TRBV20-1; 7 bases fit TRBD1. With 5 bases clipped from V and 10 bases from J, the junction kept 7 bases outside the gene matches. Germline-derived CDR1 and CDR2 are DFQATT and SNEGSKA (reference sequence). CDR3 length: 11 residues. CDR3 sequence reads: CSALEGARAFF. CDR3 nucleotide sequence: TGCAGTGCTCTCGAGGGGGCGCGAGCTTTCTTT.

V usage is TRBV19 and J usage is TRBJ2-5, with 9 bases lining up with TRBD1. The CDR3 runs 15 residues. CDR1 is LNHDA, CDR2 SQIVND, per germline (reference sequence). V lost 6 bases to trimming and J lost 2 bases; unmatched junction nucleotides: 7. The DNA for the CDR3 is TGTGCCAGTAGGCGCAAGGGACAGGGACAAGAGACCCAGTACTTC. Protein sequence: CASRRKGQGQETQYF.

V usage is TRBV7-8 and J usage is TRBJ2-3; TRBD2 is a possible D gene (6 bases). CDR1 is SGHVS, CDR2 FQNEAQ, per germline. Trimming took 6 bases from V and 2 from J, leaving 18 bases between them. The CDR3 contains 16 residues. CDR3 sequence: CASSLPGGAVTDTQYF. CDR3 coding DNA: TGTGCCAGCAGTCTCCCAGGCGGGGCGGTCACAGATACGCAGTATTTT.

The rearrangement uses TRBV30 and TRBJ1-5, with 8 bases identical to TRBD1. Germline-derived CDR1 and CDR2 are GTSNPN and SVGIG (reference sequence). V lost 0 bases, J lost 2 bases, and 3 bases stayed unmatched. There are 15 residues in the CDR3. CDR3: CAWSVSGQGNQPQHF. In nucleotides, the CDR3 is TGTGCCTGGAGTGTTTCGGGACAGGGCAATCAGCCCCAGCATTTT.

The V call is TRBV15, the J call TRBJ2-7, with D possibly matching TRBD2 (5 bases). Trimming removed 0 bases from V and 6 bases from J, with 18 bases in between. CDR3 length equals 16 residues. In germline, CDR1 is LNHNV, CDR2 YYDKDF (reference sequence). The CDR3 coding sequence is TGTGCCACCAGCAGAGATCGGGCAGCAGAGGACTCCGAGCAGTACTTC. It codes for CATSRDRAAEDSEQYF.

This chain connects TRBV10-3 to TRBJ2-1, with a possible D match to TRBD2 (5 bases). This CDR3 is 15 amino acids long. CDR1 is ENHRY, CDR2 SYGVKD, per germline. The V end lost 3 bases, the J end lost 3 bases, and 12 bases lay between the germline ends. The CDR3 DNA follows: TGTGCCATCAGTGACTGGGGAGAGAGCTACAATGAGCAGTTCTTC. Protein product: CAISDWGESYNEQFF.

This chain uses TRBV29-1 with TRBJ2-1; 10 nucleotides match TRBD2. The CDR3 is made up of 14 amino acids. The V and J ends lost 5 bases and 4 bases, in that order; junction bases with no gene match: 5. From germline, CDR1 is SQVTM and CDR2 ANQGSEA. The CDR3 loop reads CSVSGLALYNEQFF. The CDR3 DNA sequence: TGCAGCGTTTCGGGACTAGCGCTTTACAATGAGCAGTTCTTC.

The genes are TRBV4-2 and TRBJ1-1, with 12 bases that match TRBD1. From germline, CDR1 is LGHNA and CDR2 YNFKEQ. The CDR3 has 18 residues. V was clipped by 4 bases and J by 5 bases; unmatched bases: 14. This CDR3 is CASSLSGTGGVRATEAFF. CDR3 DNA sequence: TGTGCCAGCAGCCTGAGCGGGACAGGGGGCGTCCGGGCGACTGAAGCTTTCTTT.

The chain uses TRBV5-6 and TRBJ1-1, with D maybe TRBD1 (6 bases). V was trimmed by 4 bases and J by 4 bases, leaving 17 bases between them. Germline assignment: CDR1 SGHDT and CDR2 YYEEEE. This CDR3 spans 15 amino acids. The CDR3 DNA follows: TGTGCCAGCAGCCCCGCGGGGGCTGGGGGCACTGAAGCTTTCTTT. Translated, it gives CASSPAGAGGTEAFF.

The rearrangement joins TRBV30 to TRBJ2-2, with 8 bases identical to TRBD1. Trimming at V came to 2 bases and at J to 6 bases, leaving 8 bases not matched to a gene. The CDR3 loop spans 15 amino acids. Germline V lookup: CDR1 GTSNPN, CDR2 SVGIG (reference sequence). As DNA, the CDR3 is TGTGCCTGGAGTCCCCGACAGGGGTGGGCCGGGGAGCTGTTTTTT. Translated: CAWSPRQGWAGELFF.

V is TRBV14 and J is TRBJ2-7; 8 bases agree with TRBD1. The V and J ends lost 2 bases and 3 bases, in that order; junction bases with no gene match: 6. Per germline, CDR1 SGHDN and CDR2 FVKESK. The CDR3 is 15 amino acids. The CDR3 reads CASSQSHGQGYEQYF. The CDR3 region has the DNA TGTGCCAGCAGCCAATCCCACGGACAGGGCTACGAGCAGTACTTC.

This chain joins TRBV23-1 and TRBJ1-1, with TRBD1 as a possible D gene (5 bases). TRBV23-1 qualifies as an ORF whose function is uncertain. This CDR3 has 16 residues. Trimming took 3 bases from V and 6 from J, leaving 20 bases between them. The CDR3 sequence: CASSHVGRQGGAEAFF. The CDR3 DNA sequence: TGCGCCAGCAGTCACGTCGGGAGGCAGGGAGGTGCTGAAGCTTTCTTT.